This T cell receptor beta chain was captured in a study of a mutant IDH1 vaccine in newly diagnosed glioma. About the study: Those enrolled had earlier been treated with radiotherapy, temozolomide, or both, mostly both.

Time point indicated: baseline, week 1 (first vaccination visit). Treatment reported: pre-vaccination baseline after standard-of-care therapy. Trimming removed 4 bases from V and 0 bases from J; junction bases left unmatched: 1. The CDR3 spans 15 residues. The germline V gene has CDR1 SGHTA and CDR2 FQGNSA. The method was immunoSEQ multiplex PCR; TCRdb's version includes in-frame clones alone and lacks a portion of them. The sample has 55,000 to 70,000 clones, around 74% seen once. The rearrangement links TRBV7-2 to TRBJ2-2; 8 bases agree with TRBD2. Source: PBMCs, taken from a glioma patient treated with radiotherapy, temozolomide or both. This receptor was identified in a man over 45 with glioma. CDR3 bases: TGTGCCAGCAGCTACGGGGGGGCGAACACCGGGGAGCTGTTTTTT. This codes for CASSYGGANTGELFF.